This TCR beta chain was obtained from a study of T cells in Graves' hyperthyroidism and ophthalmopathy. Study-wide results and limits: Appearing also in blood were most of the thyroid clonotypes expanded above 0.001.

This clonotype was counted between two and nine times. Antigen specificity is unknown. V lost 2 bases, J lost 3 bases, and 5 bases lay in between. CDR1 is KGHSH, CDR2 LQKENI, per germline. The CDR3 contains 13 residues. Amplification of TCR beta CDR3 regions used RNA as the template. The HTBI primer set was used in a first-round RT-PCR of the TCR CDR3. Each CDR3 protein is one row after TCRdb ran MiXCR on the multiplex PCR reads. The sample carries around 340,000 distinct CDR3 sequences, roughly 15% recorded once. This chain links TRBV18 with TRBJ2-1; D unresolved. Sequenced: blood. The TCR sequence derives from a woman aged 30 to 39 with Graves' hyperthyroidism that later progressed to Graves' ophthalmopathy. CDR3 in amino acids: CASSPSDYNEQFF. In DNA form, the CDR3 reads TGTGCCAGCTCACCATCGGACTACAATGAGCAGTTCTTC.